This passage covers 18 T cell receptor beta chains from one sample sequenced in a study of shared clonotypes between healthy human individuals. Data came from immunoSEQ multiplex PCR; TCRdb stores just in-frame clones and leaves some out. The sample yields millions of clones, about 92% seen once. Naivety among CD8 cells was defined by CD45RO negativity and positive CCR7 selection, thereby excluding terminally differentiated effector memory CD45RA+ cells. Sequencing used naive CD8+ T cells from PBMCs. These receptors came from a man between 18 and 29 years old in good health. Some clones in this sample may be carry-over from other donors' samples.

The chain is built from TRBV29-1 and TRBJ2-2, with TRBD2 matching over 10 bases. V shed 1 base, J shed 5 bases, and the junction held 10 bases outside the gene matches. This CDR3 has 17 amino acids. Germline assignment: CDR1 SQVTM and CDR2 ANQGSEA. In DNA, the CDR3 is TGCAGCGTTGAAGGTCTAGCGGGAGATAAAAGAACCGGGGAGCTGTTTTTT. Its translation is CSVEGLAGDKRTGELFF.

This chain links TRBV28 with TRBJ1-5; D gene uncertain. Trimming took off 2 bases at V and 6 bases at J, with 11 bases between the two ends. Germline values: CDR1 MDHEN, CDR2 SYDVKM. The CDR3 totals 14 residues. The CDR3 sequence is CASSLISGRQPQHF. The CDR3 coding sequence is TGTGCCAGCAGTTTAATTAGTGGGCGTCAGCCCCAGCATTTT.

The CDR3 spells CASSLGPLPYNEQFF. The CDR3 DNA is TGTGCCAGCAGCTTGGGTCCCCTGCCATACAATGAGCAGTTCTTC. The chain is built from TRBV7-6 and TRBJ2-1, with no clear D. V lost 3 bases and J lost 4, with 13 bases in between. Germline loops: CDR1 SGHVS, CDR2 FNYEAQ. The CDR3 is 15 residues long. Using reference TRBV7-6 and TRBJ2-1 for the parts outside the CDR3, the full variable domain is GAGVSQSPRYKVTKRGQDVALRCDPISGHVSLYWYRQALGQGPEFLTYFNYEAQQDKSGLPNDRFSAERPEGSISTLTIQRTEQRDSAMYRCASSLGPLPYNEQFFGPGTRLTVL.

DNA of the CDR3: TGTGCCAGCAGCTTAGGACCCGGCGGGCTCTACGAGCAGTACTTC. Protein: CASSLGPGGLYEQYF. The chain joins TRBV7-9 to TRBJ2-7, with D possibly TRBD2 on 5 matching bases. The CDR3 extends over 15 amino acids. The germline gives CDR1 SEHNR, CDR2 FQNEAQ (reference sequence). Trimming left V 1 base short and J 3 bases short, with 13 bases between.

The chain couples TRBV19 to TRBJ1-1, with D tentatively TRBD1 (6 bases). Germline V gene sequence: CDR1 LNHDA, CDR2 SQIVND (reference sequence). The CDR3 length is 13 residues. V was cut by 7 bases and J by 6 bases, with 15 bases left in between. In nucleotides, the CDR3 is TGTGCCAGTAAACTTCGGGGGGCCGCTGAAGCTTTCTTT. This encodes CASKLRGAAEAFF.

V gene TRBV9 combines with J gene TRBJ1-2; D is uncertain. Between the trimmed V and J ends, which lost 2 bases and 0 bases, there was a span of 11 bases. Per germline, CDR1 SGDLS and CDR2 YYNGEE. The CDR3 extends over 15 amino acids. The CDR3 bases are TGTGCCAGCAGCGTCGACAAGGTCGCTAACTATGGCTACACCTTC. It yields the protein CASSVDKVANYGYTF.

V is TRBV21-1 and J is TRBJ1-3. TRBV21-1 is deemed a pseudogene. The CDR3 has 14 amino acids. CDR3 loop: CASQRKSSGNTIYF. The CDR3 DNA reads TGTGCCAGCCAGAGGAAGAGCTCTGGAAACACCATATATTTT.

Concerning this clone itself: Other DNA sequences of this sample code for an identical CDR3. V and J are TRBV7-9 and TRBJ2-5; unclear D gene. Germline V lookup: CDR1 SEHNR, CDR2 FQNEAQ (reference sequence). The CDR3 covers 11 residues. V was shortened by 3 bases and J by 5 bases, with 4 bases between the two germline ends. The CDR3 nucleotides read TGTGCCAGCAGCTTCCGCGAGACCCAGTACTTC. Residues: CASSFRETQYF.

A single count supports this clone. At the DNA level, this CDR3 is encoded by other sequences in the same sample as well. The chain is built from TRBV19 and TRBJ2-5; D unclear. CDR3 length: 13 residues. V lost 1 base and J 1 base, leaving 4 bases between the germline ends. Per germline, CDR1 LNHDA and CDR2 SQIVND (reference sequence). The CDR3 DNA follows: TGTGCCAGTAGTATAGTTCGCCAAGAGACCCAGTACTTC. This codes for CASSIVRQETQYF.

With regard to this clone: The same CDR3 also results from other DNA sequences found in this sample. This chain joins TRBV11-2 and TRBJ1-2, with TRBD1 identical over 10 bases. With V trimmed by 5 bases and J by 5 bases, 5 bases remained unmatched. CDR1 is SGHAT, CDR2 FQNNGV, per germline. The length of the CDR3 is 14 residues. In DNA form, the CDR3 reads TGTGCCAGCAGCCCGGGGACAGGGGCATATGGCTACACCTTC. It encodes CASSPGTGAYGYTF.

The V and J genes are TRBV14 and TRBJ2-5, with 9 bases identical to TRBD2. This CDR3 is built from 15 residues. Trimming removed 9 bases from V and 1 base from J; junction bases left unmatched: 9. Germline V gives CDR1 SGHDN, CDR2 FVKESK. The CDR3 bases are TGTGCCAGTTCGAGGCGGACTAGCGTCCAAGAGACCCAGTACTTC. Its translation: CASSRRTSVQETQYF.

The rearrangement links TRBV7-2 to TRBJ2-7; D call uncertain. Germline CDR1 is SGHTA and CDR2 is FQGNSA. The CDR3 loop spans 13 amino acids. The V and J ends lost 5 bases and 4 bases respectively, with 12 bases between them. In nucleotides, the CDR3 is TGTGCCAGCAGCCCCGTTGGGGATTACGAGCAGTACTTC. Translating it yields CASSPVGDYEQYF.

This clone was observed a single time. The rearrangement joins TRBV25-1 to TRBJ1-1; D uncertain. CDR1 and CDR2 from the germline V gene are MGHDK and SYGVNS. Trimming cost V 3 bases and J 0 bases, with 2 bases left between them. CDR3 length: 12 amino acids. CDR3 sequence (DNA): TGTGCCAGCAGTGAGTTGAACACTGAAGCTTTCTTT. Amino acid sequence: CASSELNTEAFF.

V usage is TRBV4-1 and J usage is TRBJ2-1, with 8 bases lining up with TRBD1. Per germline, CDR1 MGHRA and CDR2 YSYEKL. The trim removed 8 bases at V and 3 bases at J, leaving 12 bases unmatched. CDR3 length: 16 amino acids. The CDR3 nucleotides are TGCGCCAGCTCCCAGGGGGCGGGTGCCTACTACAATGAGCAGTTCTTC. Amino acids: CASSQGAGAYYNEQFF.

The J gene is TRBJ1-5, the V gene TRBV5-8; the D is unclear. The germline gives CDR1 SGHTS, CDR2 YDEGEE. Trimming pared 2 bases from V and 3 bases from J, leaving 6 bases between. The CDR3 length is 13 residues. In DNA form, the CDR3 reads TGTGCCAGCAGCTTCACGGCCAATCAGCCCCAGCATTTT. Its protein is CASSFTANQPQHF.

This clone came up a few times. The CDR3 here is CSVLGTGLGTEAFF. The CDR3 region has the DNA TGCAGCGTCCTAGGCACAGGGTTAGGCACTGAAGCTTTCTTT. The chain is built from TRBV29-1 and TRBJ1-1, with D tentatively TRBD1 (6 bases). V shed 6 bases and J shed 4 bases, with 18 bases lying between them. The CDR3 runs to 14 residues. Looked up from germline, CDR1 is SQVTM and CDR2 is ANQGSEA.

The chain couples TRBV4-1 to TRBJ2-7; D is uncertain. The CDR3 runs to 14 residues. Germline V gene lookup returns CDR1 MGHRA and CDR2 YSYEKL. The V gene lost 0 bases and the J gene lost 1 base, with 7 bases spanning the gap. The CDR3 region is CASSQDKFSYEQYF. CDR3 DNA: TGCGCCAGCAGCCAAGATAAGTTTTCCTACGAGCAGTACTTC.

The chain links TRBV9 to TRBJ2-5; the D gene could be TRBD1 or TRBD2 (5 bases each). The germline V gene encodes CDR1 SGDLS and CDR2 YYNGEE. The length of the CDR3 is 14 residues. Trimming removed 4 bases from V and 1 base from J, with 11 bases in between. CDR3: CASSTPGTQETQYF. DNA for the CDR3: TGTGCCAGCAGCACCCCCGGGACCCAAGAGACCCAGTACTTC. Full variable domain (outside the CDR3, taken from reference TRBV9 and TRBJ2-5): DSGVTQTPKHLITATGQRVTLRCSPRSGDLSVYWYQQSLDQGLQFLIQYYNGEERAKGNILERFSAQQFPDLHSELNLSSLELGDSALYFCASSTPGTQETQYFGPGTRLLVL.